Described below is a single T cell receptor beta chain sequence and its context. This entry is derived from a study of shared clonotypes between healthy human individuals. Looking at the study overall: Each donor's CD4 naive and CD4 memory cells filled three plates apiece, CD8 naive two, and CD8 memory one.

Germline values: CDR1 SGHRS, CDR2 YFSETQ. The CDR3 runs to 18 residues. Trimming shortened V by 0 bases and J by 0 bases, and 15 bases separated the two germline ends. Sorted-subset replicate PCRs used 200 ng DNA, 30,000 or so T cell genomes. The method was immunoSEQ multiplex PCR; TCRdb's version includes in-frame clones alone and lacks a portion of them. The table includes roughly 1,500,000 clones, approximately 98% detected once. The sample comprised naive CD4+ T cells sorted from blood. This sample's subset: CD45RA+ positively selected. The chain carries TRBV5-1 and TRBJ1-4, with a weak D call TRBD1 (5 bases). This TCR came from a man under 40 in good health. The CDR3 region is CASSLAGPRVATNEKLFF. The DNA of the CDR3 is TGCGCCAGCAGCTTGGCCGGTCCCAGGGTTGCAACTAATGAAAAACTGTTTTTT.